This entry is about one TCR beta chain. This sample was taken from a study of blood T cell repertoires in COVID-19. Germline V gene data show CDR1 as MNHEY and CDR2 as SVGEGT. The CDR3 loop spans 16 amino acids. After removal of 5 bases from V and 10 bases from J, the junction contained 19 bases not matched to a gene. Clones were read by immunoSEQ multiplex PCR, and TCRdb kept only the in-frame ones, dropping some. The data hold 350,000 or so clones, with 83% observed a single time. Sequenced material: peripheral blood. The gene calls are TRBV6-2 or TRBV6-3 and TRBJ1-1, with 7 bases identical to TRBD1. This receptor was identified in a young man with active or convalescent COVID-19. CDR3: CASSPETGDPIERAFF. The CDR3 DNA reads TGTGCCAGCAGTCCCGAAACAGGGGACCCTATCGAGAGAGCTTTCTTT.